The 13 T cell receptor beta chains below all came from one sample that was sequenced in a study of patients and donors after allogeneic stem cell transplantation. TCRdb independently ran MiXCR on the RT-PCR reads; one entry per CDR3 protein. The sample yields roughly 880,000 distinct CDR3 sequences, roughly 18% seen once. The specimen sequenced was blood, either unsorted or a sorted T cell fraction (not recorded which). These receptors were taken from a human donor who was either an allogeneic HSCT recipient or a stem cell or donor lymphocyte infusion donor (not recorded which). It is not recorded whose cells these are; they may come from a transplant donor.

V gene TRBV27 combines with J gene TRBJ2-5, with D possibly matching TRBD2 (6 bases). Trimming pared 6 bases from V and 2 bases from J, leaving 22 bases between. The CDR3 sequence is 17 residues long. Germline V lookup: CDR1 MNHEY, CDR2 SMNVEV (reference sequence). In nucleotides, the CDR3 is TGTGCCAGCAGCTCCCTCAGTGCTAGCGTGCGACAAGAGACCCAGTACTTC. Protein: CASSSLSASVRQETQYF.

This rearrangement joins TRBV20-1 to TRBJ2-7; no reliable D call. CDR3 length equals 15 residues. The V and J ends lost 1 base and 0 bases respectively, with 13 bases between them. Germline V lookup: CDR1 DFQATT, CDR2 SNEGSKA (reference sequence). The chain's CDR3 is CSARGLGWSSYEQYF. CDR3 sequence (DNA): TGCAGTGCTAGAGGCCTGGGGTGGAGCTCCTACGAGCAGTACTTC.

The J gene is TRBJ1-3, the V gene TRBV20-1, with D perhaps TRBD1 (5 bases). The germline V gene encodes CDR1 DFQATT and CDR2 SNEGSKA (reference sequence). There are 14 residues in the CDR3. Trimming stripped 3 bases from V and 0 bases from J, with 9 bases between. The CDR3 region is CSARDISSGNTIYF. The DNA for the CDR3 is TGCAGTGCTAGGGACATTAGCTCTGGAAACACCATATATTTT.

This clonotype was picked up a small number of times. V and J are TRBV6-1 and TRBJ1-4, with D possibly being TRBD1 (6 bases). Trimming cost V 7 bases and J 9 bases, with 18 bases left between them. CDR1 is MNHNS, CDR2 SASEGT, per germline. This CDR3 contains 14 residues. The chain's CDR3 is CASTPGQGRKKLFF. DNA of the CDR3: TGTGCCAGCACCCCTGGGCAGGGGCGTAAAAAACTGTTTTTT.

J is TRBJ2-1 and V is TRBV5-1; D gene uncertain. Between the trimmed V and J ends, which lost 4 bases and 6 bases, there was a span of 17 bases. The CDR3 is made up of 15 amino acids. Germline assignment: CDR1 SGHRS and CDR2 YFSETQ. The DNA for the CDR3 is TGCGCCAGCAGCGACATTCCAGGTCCGGCCAATGAGCAGTTCTTC. Amino acid sequence: CASSDIPGPANEQFF.

This clonotype appeared a few times. One end of the junction does not line up with germline, which may come from a read error. This chain joins TRBV11-1 and TRBJ2-2; D tentatively reads TRBD1 or TRBD2 (5 bases each). From germline, CDR1 is SGHAT and CDR2 FQDESV (reference sequence). There are 13 residues in the CDR3. The CDR3 sequence is CASGLLGAGELFF. CDR3 nucleotide sequence: TGTGCCAGCGGCTTACTAGGGGCCGGGGAGCTGTTTTTT.

This clonotype was found many times. V gene TRBV9 combines with J gene TRBJ2-1; perhaps TRBD1 as D (6 bases). The CDR3 is 15 residues long. Germline values: CDR1 SGDLS, CDR2 YYNGEE. V gave up 4 bases and J gave up 0 bases, with 11 bases separating them. The CDR3 nucleotides read TGTGCCAGCAGCAATCAGGGGAGCTCCTACAATGAGCAGTTCTTC. Encoded protein: CASSNQGSSYNEQFF.

The chain uses TRBV7-6 and TRBJ2-7; the match to TRBD2 covers 12 bases. V dropped 4 bases and J dropped 3; count of bases not matched to a gene: 10. The CDR3 sequence is 17 residues long. Germline CDR1 SGHVS, CDR2 FNYEAQ. CDR3 bases: TGTGCCAGCAGCTCCCAACGGACTAGCGGGGTGCGCTACGAGCAGTACTTC. It is translated as CASSSQRTSGVRYEQYF.

The chain recombines TRBV29-1 with TRBJ1-2, with D maybe TRBD1 (5 bases). With 3 bases removed from V and 7 bases from J, the gap between germline ends came to 12 bases. Per germline, CDR1 SQVTM and CDR2 ANQGSEA. The CDR3 runs 12 residues. CDR3 sequence reads: CSVEARVRGYTF. The CDR3 nucleotides read TGCAGCGTTGAGGCCAGGGTGCGTGGCTACACCTTC.

The gene calls are TRBV5-8 and TRBJ2-5, with D possibly matching TRBD2 (6 bases). The CDR3 length is 13 residues. The V gene lost 9 bases and the J gene lost 1 base, with 13 bases spanning the gap. Germline V gene data show CDR1 as SGHTS and CDR2 as YDEGEE. CDR3 in amino acids: CATRRDFQETQYF. For the CDR3, the DNA is TGTGCCACCCGGCGGGACTTCCAAGAGACCCAGTACTTC.

This clonotype was counted many times. In DNA form, the CDR3 reads TGCAGCGTCGGACAGGGAATCATAAGTATCCAGTACTTC. Its protein product is CSVGQGIISIQYF. This rearrangement joins TRBV29-1 to TRBJ2-5; TRBD1 matches at 8 bases. Germline assignment: CDR1 SQVTM and CDR2 ANQGSEA. The V segment lost 6 bases and the J segment 10 bases; nucleotides outside the gene matches: 13. The CDR3 totals 13 residues. Looking up the rest from reference TRBV29-1 and TRBJ2-5 gives the full variable domain: SAVISQKPSRDICQRGTSLTIQCQVDSQVTMMFWYRQQPGQSLTLIATANQGSEATYESGFVIDKFPISRPNLTFSTLTVSNMSPEDSSIYLCSVGQGIISIQYFGPGTRLLVL.

This rearrangement joins TRBV6-2 or TRBV6-3 to TRBJ2-1, with 9 bases fitting TRBD2. V dropped 2 bases and J dropped 4; count of bases not matched to a gene: 9. Germline-derived CDR1 and CDR2 are MNHEY and SVGEGT. This CDR3 comprises 17 residues. The DNA of the CDR3 is TGTGCCAGCAGTTACCTCCCCCGCGGGGGGGAGTACAATGAGCAGTTCTTC. This translates into CASSYLPRGGEYNEQFF.

This clonotype was counted between two and nine times. This chain uses TRBV24-1 with TRBJ2-1; 11 bases fit TRBD2. The germline gives CDR1 KGHDR, CDR2 SFDVKD. The CDR3 spans 16 residues. The V gene end was trimmed by 4 bases and the J gene end by 6 bases; junction bases not matched to a gene: 7. DNA for the CDR3: TGTGCCACCAGTGACCTACCTAGCGGGAGGTCCAATGAGCAGTTCTTC. Encoded protein: CATSDLPSGRSNEQFF.